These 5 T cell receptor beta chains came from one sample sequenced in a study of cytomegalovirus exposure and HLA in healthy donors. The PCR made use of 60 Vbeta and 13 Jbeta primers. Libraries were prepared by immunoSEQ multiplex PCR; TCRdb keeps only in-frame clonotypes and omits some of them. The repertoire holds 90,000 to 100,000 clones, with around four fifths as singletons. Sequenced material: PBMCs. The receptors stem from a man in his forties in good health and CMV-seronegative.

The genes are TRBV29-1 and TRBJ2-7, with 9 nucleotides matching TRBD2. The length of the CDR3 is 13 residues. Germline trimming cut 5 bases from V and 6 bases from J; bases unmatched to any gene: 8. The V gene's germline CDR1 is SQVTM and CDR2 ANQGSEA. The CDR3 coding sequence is TGCAGCGTTCCCAAAGCGGGGGGCCGCGAGCAGTACTTC. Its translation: CSVPKAGGREQYF.

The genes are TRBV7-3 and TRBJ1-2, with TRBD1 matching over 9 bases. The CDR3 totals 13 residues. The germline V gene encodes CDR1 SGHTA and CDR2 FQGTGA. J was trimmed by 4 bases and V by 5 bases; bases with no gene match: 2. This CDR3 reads CASSADRGYGYTF. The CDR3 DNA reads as TGTGCCAGCAGCGCGGACAGGGGCTATGGCTACACCTTC. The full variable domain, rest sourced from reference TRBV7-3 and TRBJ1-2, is GAGVSQTPSNKVTEKGKYVELRCDPISGHTALYWYRQSLGQGPEFLIYFQGTGAADDSGLPNDRFFAVRPEGSVSTLKIQRTERGDSAVYLCASSADRGYGYTFGSGTRLTVV.

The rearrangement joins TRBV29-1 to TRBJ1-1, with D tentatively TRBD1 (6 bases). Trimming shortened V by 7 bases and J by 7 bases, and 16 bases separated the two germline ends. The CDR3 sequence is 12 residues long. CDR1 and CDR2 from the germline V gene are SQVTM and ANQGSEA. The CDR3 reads CSASATGDEAFF. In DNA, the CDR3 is TGCAGCGCCAGCGCGACAGGAGATGAAGCTTTCTTT.

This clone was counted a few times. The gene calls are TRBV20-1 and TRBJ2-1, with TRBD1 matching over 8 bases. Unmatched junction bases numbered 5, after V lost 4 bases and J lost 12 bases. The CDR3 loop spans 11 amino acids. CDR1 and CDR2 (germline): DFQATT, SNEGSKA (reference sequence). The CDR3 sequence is CSANRGSWQFF. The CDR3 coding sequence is TGCAGTGCTAACAGGGGGTCTTGGCAGTTCTTC.

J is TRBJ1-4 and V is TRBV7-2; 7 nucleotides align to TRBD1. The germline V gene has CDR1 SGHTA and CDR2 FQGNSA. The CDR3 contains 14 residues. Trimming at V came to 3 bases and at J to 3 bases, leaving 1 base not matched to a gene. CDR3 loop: CASSFTGANEKLFF. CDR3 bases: TGTGCCAGCAGCTTTACAGGGGCTAATGAAAAACTGTTTTTT.